This entry lists 31 T cell receptor beta chains sequenced from one sample in a study of T cell clonality in common variable immunodeficiency (dated by TCRdb to the mid-2010s). No antigen is known for these receptors. The library was generated by the immunoSEQ multiplex PCR assay. Here the immuneACCESS table is served through TCRdb, limited to in-frame sequences with V and J called. Missing clones are a known gap in these copies; in checked studies unresolved V genes cover under half, and the rest lacks a known reason. There are some 42,000 clones in this sample, and none of them is a singleton. Approximately 5.5% of the sample is in the top ten clones. The paper's findings and limits, for the study overall: CVID TCRbeta sequences reportedly showed fewer deletions and N-nucleotide insertions and lacked highly modified clones with 13 or more V deletions.

Source material: peripheral blood mononuclear cells. The receptors shown here come from a human donor with common variable immunodeficiency.

Concerning this clone itself: The read ends 3 residues early relative to the CDR3; the germline J gene fills the gap. The chain employs TRBV2 and TRBJ1-2; D gene uncertain. The CDR3 covers 12 residues. Germline loops: CDR1 SNHLY, CDR2 FYNNEI. The CDR3: CASSEALRGYTF. The part of the CDR3 DNA that was read is TGTGCCAGCAGTGAAGCGCTTCGGGGC.

This clone was picked up many times. The CDR3 goes on 3 residues after the read ends, and that part is filled in from the germline J gene. This sequence joins TRBV20-1 and TRBJ2-3, with a tentative D call TRBD2 (6 bases). Trimming shortened V by 6 bases and J by 4 bases, and 14 bases separated the two germline ends. The CDR3 has 13 residues. CDR1 DFQATT and CDR2 SNEGSKA come from the germline V gene (reference sequence). The CDR3 here is CSASAGQADTQYF. The sequenced CDR3 bases are TGCAGTGCCAGCGCGGGGCAGGCAGATACG.

This clone was counted a few times. Coverage ceases 3 residues before the CDR3 finishes, and the germline J gene fills in the end. The gene calls are TRBV19 and TRBJ2-5; D unresolved. Germline V gene lookup returns CDR1 LNHDA and CDR2 SQIVND (reference sequence). The V end lost 6 bases, the J end lost 1 base, and 9 bases lay between the germline ends. CDR3 length equals 13 residues. The DNA read from the CDR3 is TGTGCCAGTAGCCTGCGACTCCAAGAGACC. Translating it yields CASSLRLQET. From start to end, the CDR3 is CASSLRLQETQYF.

The table lists this clone with many counts. The part of the CDR3 DNA that was read is TGTGCCTGGGGGGCTCCGGGGACAGGGTGGCTAAGGAACACCGGGGAG. Encoded protein: CAWGAPGTGWLRNTGE. From start to end, the CDR3 is CAWGAPGTGWLRNTGELFF. The chain couples TRBV30 to TRBJ2-2, with 9 bases fitting TRBD1. From the germline J gene comes the end of the CDR3, since the read stops 3 residues before it. Germline CDR1 and CDR2: GTSNPN and SVGIG (reference sequence). The CDR3 runs to 19 residues. J lost 1 base, V lost 5 bases, and 17 bases had no gene match.

The sample holds many counts of this clone. The read falls 3 residues short of the CDR3 end, and the missing part is taken from the germline J gene. This sequence joins TRBV5-6 and TRBJ2-3; no reliable D call. CDR3 length equals 15 residues. Germline CDR1 and CDR2: SGHDT and YYEEEE. CDR3 sequence reads: CASSLEFRGATTQYF. Incomplete CDR3 DNA: TGTGCCAGCAGCTTGGAGTTCCGCGGTGCTACGACG.

The sample holds a few counts of this clone. The sequenced fragment ends 3 residues before the CDR3 boundary, so the rest is inferred from the germline J gene. This rearrangement joins TRBV19 to TRBJ2-1; no clear D gene. Germline values: CDR1 LNHDA, CDR2 SQIVND (reference sequence). Trimming pared 0 bases from V and 5 bases from J, leaving 5 bases between. This CDR3 contains 13 residues. CDR3 residues: CASSIDRDNEQFF. The CDR3 DNA, read in part, is TGTGCCAGTAGTATAGATCGTGACAATGAG.

This clone showed up just a few times. The DNA read from the CDR3 is TGTGCCAGCAGCAGCTTTAATTACACTGAA. It codes for CASSSFNYTE. From start to end, the CDR3 is CASSSFNYTEAFF. The chain links TRBV11-3 to TRBJ1-1; D is unresolved. Read sequence stops 3 residues before the CDR3 end, and the germline J gene provides the missing end. Trimming stripped 5 bases from V and 3 bases from J, with 10 bases between. CDR3 length: 13 residues. Germline CDR1 SGHNT, CDR2 YENEEA.

In regard to this clone: The DNA ends 3 residues before the CDR3 does, and the rest of the CDR3 is filled in from the germline J gene. The chain carries TRBV11-1 and TRBJ1-2, with D perhaps matching TRBD1 (5 bases). Germline CDR1 and CDR2: SGHAT and FQDESV (reference sequence). The V gene lost 5 bases and the J gene lost 0 bases, with 10 bases spanning the gap. The CDR3 totals 14 residues. The CDR3 reads CASSTSGSNYGYTF. CDR3 DNA (partial): TGTGCCAGCAGCACCTCAGGGTCTAACTATGGC.

Note on this clone: The missing CDR3 end, 3 residues past where the read stops, is filled in from the germline J gene. The V gene is TRBV18, the J gene TRBJ2-5, with unresolved D. CDR3 length: 13 amino acids. Looked up from germline, CDR1 is KGHSH and CDR2 is LQKENI. Trimming cost V 3 bases and J 5 bases, with 10 bases left between them. CDR3 DNA, as far as it was read: TGTGCCAGCTCACCCCTAGGTCTGGAGACC. Translation gives CASSPLGLET. The whole CDR3 is CASSPLGLETQYF.

This clone occurred many times. The CDR3 end lies 3 residues beyond the end of the read and is filled in from the germline J gene. The chain carries TRBV2 and TRBJ1-2; D unresolved. V was shortened by 1 base and J by 2 bases, with 11 bases between the two germline ends. Looked up from germline, CDR1 is SNHLY and CDR2 is FYNNEI. This CDR3 region has 15 residues. Partial CDR3 DNA: TGTGCCAGCAGTGAAGACAAAGCGGTAAACTATGGC. Its protein is CASSEDKAVNYG. The CDR3 in full is CASSEDKAVNYGYTF.

Ten or more counts support this clone. The read halts 3 residues ahead of the CDR3 end, with the missing end drawn from the germline J gene. The V gene is TRBV23-1, the J gene TRBJ2-1, with D unclear. TRBV23-1 is recorded as an ORF, its role being uncertain. Trimming stripped 6 bases from V and 0 bases from J, with 12 bases between. This CDR3 has 15 amino acids. The DNA read from the CDR3 is TGCGCCAGCAGACCACCGTGGCCCTCCTACAATGAG. It translates to CASRPPWPSYNE. The entire CDR3 protein is CASRPPWPSYNEQFF.

On this clone itself: The CDR3 end lies 3 residues beyond the end of the read and is filled in from the germline J gene. The genes are TRBV19 and TRBJ2-1, with TRBD1 identical over 9 bases. The CDR3 has 14 residues. Per the germline V gene, CDR1 is LNHDA and CDR2 is SQIVND (reference sequence). The V and J ends lost 6 bases and 3 bases, in that order; junction bases with no gene match: 3. The CDR3 sequence is CASRATGGYNEQFF. CDR3 bases read: TGTGCCAGTAGGGCGACAGGGGGCTACAATGAG.

The table lists this clone with many counts. Read data end 3 residues before the CDR3 end; the end is taken from the germline J gene. This chain uses TRBV20-1 with TRBJ1-1; TRBD1 aligns across 12 bases. Germline lookup yields CDR1 DFQATT and CDR2 SNEGSKA (reference sequence). This CDR3 is built from 15 residues. Unmatched junction bases numbered 3, after V lost 0 bases and J lost 4 bases. Incomplete CDR3 DNA: TGCAGTGCTAGAGATGGGGACAGGGGGCTCACTGAA. Translated: CSARDGDRGLTE. The complete CDR3 sequence is CSARDGDRGLTEAFF.

This clone occurred many times. The CDR3 extends 3 residues past the end of the read, so its final part is completed from the germline J gene. This sequence joins TRBV29-1 and TRBJ2-1; 12 bases fit TRBD2. This CDR3 region has 14 residues. V trimming: 6 bases; J trimming: 9 bases; junction bases outside the gene matches: 9. CDR1 is SQVTM, CDR2 ANQGSEA, per germline. CDR3 sequence: CSVPASGRAREQFF. Incomplete CDR3 DNA: TGCAGCGTCCCAGCTAGCGGGAGGGCCCGTGAG.

To note about this clone: The read is 3 residues too short to cover the CDR3 end, so that end is filled in from the germline J gene. The J gene is TRBJ2-7, the V gene TRBV7-8; D unresolved. Germline V gene data show CDR1 as SGHVS and CDR2 as FQNEAQ. The CDR3 loop spans 15 amino acids. Trimming shortened V by 7 bases and J by 3 bases, and 19 bases separated the two germline ends. This CDR3 is CASTAVAPRGYEQYF. The CDR3 DNA, read in part, is TGTGCCAGCACCGCTGTCGCCCCGAGAGGCTACGAG.

This clone was seen ten or more times. Read sequence stops 3 residues before the CDR3 end, and the germline J gene provides the missing end. The rearrangement uses TRBV19 and TRBJ2-2; the D gene is possibly TRBD1 (6 bases). Trimming took off 5 bases at V and 7 bases at J, with 14 bases between the two ends. This CDR3 comprises 14 residues. Germline lookup yields CDR1 LNHDA and CDR2 SQIVND (reference sequence). Partial CDR3 DNA: TGTGCCAGTAGTCCAACAGGGTACGGCGGGGAG. The encoded protein is CASSPTGYGGE. Given in full, the CDR3 is CASSPTGYGGELFF.

Details on this clone: The sequenced fragment ends 3 residues before the CDR3 boundary, so the rest is inferred from the germline J gene. This sequence joins TRBV19 and TRBJ2-1; 8 nucleotides line up with TRBD2. Looked up from germline, CDR1 is LNHDA and CDR2 is SQIVND (reference sequence). The CDR3 loop spans 13 amino acids. Trimming cost V 7 bases and J 4 bases; bases outside gene matches: 3. CDR3 amino acids: CASNSGKYNEQFF. Incomplete CDR3 DNA: TGTGCCAGTAATAGCGGGAAGTACAATGAG.

About this clone itself: The read is 3 residues too short to cover the CDR3 end, so that end is filled in from the germline J gene. The chain employs TRBV7-2 and TRBJ2-5, with TRBD1 as a possible D gene (6 bases). Germline CDR1 and CDR2: SGHTA and FQGNSA. V lost 5 bases, J lost 5 bases, and 15 bases lay in between. This CDR3 contains 14 residues. The covered CDR3 bases are TGTGCCAGCAGCCCAGGGGCAGAGGTGGAGACC. Its protein is CASSPGAEVET. The whole CDR3 is CASSPGAEVETQYF.

This clone was counted at least ten times. The CDR3 is cut off 3 residues early in the read; its end comes from the germline J gene. The V and J genes are TRBV19 and TRBJ1-2; 11 bases align to TRBD1. This CDR3 contains 14 residues. Germline CDR1 LNHDA, CDR2 SQIVND (reference sequence). The J segment lost 7 bases and the V segment lost 7 bases, leaving 8 bases of the junction unmatched. The part of the CDR3 DNA that was read is TGTGCCAGTACCCTGGACAGGGGGCGACGTGGC. Encoded protein: CASTLDRGRRG. From start to end, the CDR3 is CASTLDRGRRGYTF.

Ten or more counts support this clone. Read sequence stops 3 residues before the CDR3 end, and the germline J gene provides the missing end. The chain joins TRBV20-1 to TRBJ2-3, with D tentatively TRBD2 (6 bases). V lost 6 bases to trimming and J lost 7 bases, with 20 bases between them. The CDR3 is made up of 14 amino acids. The germline gives CDR1 DFQATT, CDR2 SNEGSKA (reference sequence). The CDR3 region is CSAGGAGGLNTQYF. The part of the CDR3 DNA that was read is TGCAGTGCGGGCGGAGCGGGTGGCCTGAATACG.

This clone has only a few counts. The read ends 3 residues shy of where the CDR3 ends; the end is completed using the germline J gene. The genes are TRBV30 and TRBJ1-2, with D unresolved. The CDR3 is made up of 14 amino acids. V was clipped by 4 bases and J by 2 bases, with 14 bases between them. CDR1 is GTSNPN and CDR2 is SVGIG in the germline V gene (reference sequence). CDR3 DNA (partial): TGTGCCTGGAACAATGCCGCAGCGAACTATGGC. Protein: CAWNNAAANYG. The full CDR3 reads CAWNNAAANYGYTF.

Many counts were recorded for this clone. The read comes to an end 3 residues before the CDR3 does, leaving the germline J gene to fill in the end. The V and J genes are TRBV11-2 and TRBJ2-3; D is perhaps TRBD1 (6 bases). This CDR3 is 15 amino acids long. Germline CDR1 reads SGHAT; CDR2 reads FQNNGV. The V gene lost 4 bases and the J gene lost 4 bases, with 15 bases spanning the gap. This CDR3 is CASSSSAGGADTQYF. Partial CDR3 DNA: TGTGCCAGCAGCTCTTCGGCTGGGGGCGCAGATACG.

This clone appeared many times. The read falls 3 residues short of the CDR3 end, and the missing part is taken from the germline J gene. V gene TRBV29-1 combines with J gene TRBJ1-1, with 9 positions matching TRBD1. V lost 3 bases, J lost 4 bases, and 9 bases stayed unmatched. Germline V gene lookup returns CDR1 SQVTM and CDR2 ANQGSEA. This CDR3 comprises 15 residues. The CDR3 is CSVDRQGVDRTEAFF. The sequenced part of the CDR3 DNA is TGCAGCGTTGATCGACAGGGGGTTGATCGCACTGAA.

Note on this clone: Sequencing ends 3 residues short of the CDR3 end; the germline J gene provides the rest. This chain links TRBV6-1 with TRBJ1-5, with a weak D call TRBD1 (5 bases). Between the trimmed V and J ends, which lost 3 bases and 2 bases, there was a span of 11 bases. This CDR3 spans 15 amino acids. CDR1 is MNHNS and CDR2 is SASEGT in the germline V gene. The sequenced CDR3 bases are TGTGCCAGCAGTGACACAGGTTTCGGCAATCAGCCC. This gives the protein CASSDTGFGNQP. The whole CDR3 protein is CASSDTGFGNQPQHF.

This clone was picked up many times. The missing CDR3 end, 3 residues past where the read stops, is filled in from the germline J gene. The chain couples TRBV29-1 to TRBJ1-1; 7 bases are a match to TRBD1. The CDR3 is 12 residues long. The trim removed 6 bases at V and 1 base at J, leaving 2 bases unmatched. Germline V CDR1 and CDR2: SQVTM, ANQGSEA. CDR3 DNA, as far as it was read: TGCAGCGTAGGGGGCGCGAACACTGAA. Protein: CSVGGANTE. The CDR3 reads in full as CSVGGANTEAFF.

This clone was counted between two and nine times. The CDR3 end is not reached by the read, which stops 3 residues before it; the germline J gene fills it in. The chain carries TRBV7-9 and TRBJ1-6; no reliable D call. Deletions cut 6 bases from V and 0 bases from J, with 9 bases between. The germline V gene encodes CDR1 SEHNR and CDR2 FQNEAQ (reference sequence). The CDR3 totals 15 residues. CDR3 DNA (partial): TGTGCCAGCAGTTTAACTGGCTCCTATAATTCACCC. Translation: CASSLTGSYNSP. The whole CDR3 protein reads CASSLTGSYNSPLHF. The variable domain in full, with the rest retrieved from reference TRBV7-9 and TRBJ1-6, is DTGVSQNPRHKITKRGQNVTFRCDPISEHNRLYWYRQTLGQGPEFLTYFQNEAQLEKSRLLSDRFSAERPKGSFSTLEIQRTEQGDSAMYLCASSLTGSYNSPLHFGNGTRLTVT.

This clone was seen at least ten times. Read sequence stops 3 residues before the CDR3 end, and the germline J gene provides the missing end. The chain has TRBV18 and TRBJ1-6; weak D call: TRBD1 (5 bases). The CDR3 length is 13 residues. The germline CDR1 and CDR2 sequences are KGHSH and LQKENI. V dropped 3 bases and J dropped 10 bases, with 10 bases sitting between them. CDR3 loop: CASSPAGYSPLHF. The DNA read from the CDR3 is TGTGCCAGCTCACCTGCAGGGTACTCACCC.

There are many counts of this clone. Coverage ceases 3 residues before the CDR3 finishes, and the germline J gene fills in the end. This chain uses TRBV7-3 with TRBJ2-3; D possibly corresponds to TRBD1 (7 bases). CDR3 length equals 15 residues. Trimming removed 5 bases from V and 6 bases from J, with 18 bases in between. Germline V gene sequence: CDR1 SGHTA, CDR2 FQGTGA. The part of the CDR3 DNA that was read is TGTGCCAGCAGCACTCAGGGGGGACGGGACGATACG. This encodes CASSTQGGRDDT. The entire CDR3 sequence reads CASSTQGGRDDTQYF.

This clone was seen many times. The CDR3 end is not reached by the read, which stops 3 residues before it; the germline J gene fills it in. The gene calls are TRBV20-1 and TRBJ2-4, with D perhaps matching TRBD1 (6 bases). The CDR3 covers 13 residues. The germline V and J ends were trimmed by 5 bases and 9 bases, with 17 bases remaining between them. From germline, CDR1 is DFQATT and CDR2 SNEGSKA (reference sequence). The chain's CDR3 is CSAGGQNLGIQYF. The CDR3 bases that were read are TGCAGTGCTGGAGGACAGAACTTGGGCATT.

This clone came up many times. The CDR3 end is not reached by the read, which stops 3 residues before it; the germline J gene fills it in. This rearrangement joins TRBV4-2 to TRBJ1-6; possibly TRBD1 for D (5 bases). With 4 bases removed from V and 2 bases from J, the gap between germline ends came to 15 bases. The length of the CDR3 is 17 residues. From germline, CDR1 is LGHNA and CDR2 YNFKEQ. The CDR3 protein is CASSLSPGGAYNSPLHF. The CDR3 DNA, read in part, is TGTGCCAGCAGCCTTTCCCCCGGGGGGGCCTATAATTCACCC.

This clone was seen ten or more times. With the read ending 3 residues before the CDR3 end, the germline J gene is used to fill in that end. The V and J genes are TRBV29-1 and TRBJ2-3, with 8 bases lining up with TRBD2. V was clipped by 7 bases and J by 0 bases; unmatched bases: 9. From germline, CDR1 is SQVTM and CDR2 ANQGSEA. There are 15 residues in the CDR3. Partial CDR3 DNA: TGCAGCGCGATACTAGCGGTAGCTAGCACAGATACG. Translating it yields CSAILAVASTDT. The whole CDR3 region reads CSAILAVASTDTQYF.